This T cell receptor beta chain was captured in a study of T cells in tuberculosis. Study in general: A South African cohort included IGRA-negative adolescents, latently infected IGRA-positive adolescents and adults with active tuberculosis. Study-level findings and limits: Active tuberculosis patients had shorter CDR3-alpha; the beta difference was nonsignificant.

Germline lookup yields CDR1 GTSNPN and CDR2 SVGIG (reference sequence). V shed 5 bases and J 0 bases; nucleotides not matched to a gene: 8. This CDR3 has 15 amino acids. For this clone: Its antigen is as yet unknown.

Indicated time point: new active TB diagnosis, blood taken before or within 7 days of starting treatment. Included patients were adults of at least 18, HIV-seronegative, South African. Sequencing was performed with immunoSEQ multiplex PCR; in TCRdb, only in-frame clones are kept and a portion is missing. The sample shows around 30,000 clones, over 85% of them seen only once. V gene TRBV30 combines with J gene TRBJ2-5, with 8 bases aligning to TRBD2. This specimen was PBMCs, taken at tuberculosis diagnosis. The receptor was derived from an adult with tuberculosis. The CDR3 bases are TGTGCCTGGGGTCGCGTAGCGGGATACCAAGAGACCCAGTACTTC. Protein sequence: CAWGRVAGYQETQYF.